Following are 32 T cell receptor beta chains from one sample sequenced in a study of human T cells and chemical hapten exposure. Noted time point: pre-sensitization, week 0. The treatment is: therapeutic diphenylcyclopropenone sensitization with weekly scalp DPC. TCRdb re-called the RACE reads through MiXCR, storing one row per CDR3 protein. The profile shows 200,000 to 300,000 distinct CDR3 sequences, 7.5% to 10% of them singletons. The sample was whole blood, taken in connection with sensitization to the hapten diphenylcyclopropenone (DPC). Every receptor here comes from a woman aged 40 to 50 with alopecia areata. Some clones in this sample may be carry-over from other donors' samples.

This clonotype was seen a handful of times. The rearrangement links TRBV12-3 or TRBV12-4 to TRBJ2-7; D tentatively reads TRBD1 or TRBD2 (6 bases each). This CDR3 is built from 16 residues. V lost 5 bases and J 3 bases, leaving 20 bases between the germline ends. CDR3 amino acids: CASSRTTRGPFYEQYF. CDR3 bases: TGTGCCAGCAGTCGTACGACACGGGGGCCTTTCTACGAGCAGTACTTC.

This clonotype has a handful of counts. The chain is built from TRBV20-1 and TRBJ1-2; 8 bases fit TRBD1. Trimming at V came to 0 bases and at J to 6 bases, leaving 3 bases not matched to a gene. Germline V gives CDR1 DFQATT, CDR2 SNEGSKA (reference sequence). The length of the CDR3 is 13 residues. The CDR3 reads CSARDTTGDGYTF. Here the CDR3 DNA reads TGCAGTGCTAGAGATACGACAGGGGATGGCTACACCTTC.

This clonotype turned up a few times. The genes are TRBV6-6 and TRBJ2-1; D unresolved. This CDR3 is 14 amino acids long. CDR1 is MNHNY, CDR2 SVGAGI, per germline (reference sequence). Trimming took 4 bases from V and 6 from J, leaving 13 bases between them. The CDR3 bases are TGTGCCAGCAGTTCCTCCTCCAGCACCAATGAGCAGTTCTTC. It encodes CASSSSSSTNEQFF.

This clonotype has just one count. This chain joins TRBV4-2 and TRBJ1-1; D not resolved. V shed 5 bases and J shed 1 base, with 23 bases lying between them. This CDR3 region has 18 residues. Germline loops: CDR1 LGHNA, CDR2 YNFKEQ. The DNA of the CDR3 is TGTGCCAGCAGCAAACGTGAGTTCCAATCCTACCCGAACACTGAAGCTTTCTTT. Residues: CASSKREFQSYPNTEAFF.

This chain uses TRBV27 with TRBJ2-3; D is unclear. V was shortened by 2 bases and J by 5 bases, with 8 bases between the two germline ends. Germline-derived CDR1 and CDR2 are MNHEY and SMNVEV (reference sequence). CDR3 length: 13 amino acids. The CDR3 DNA sequence: TGTGCCAGCAGTTTACGCCGCAGAGATACGCAGTATTTT. Translated: CASSLRRRDTQYF.

The V and J genes are TRBV28 and TRBJ2-7, with 11 bases lining up with TRBD1. This CDR3 is 13 amino acids long. The V gene end was trimmed by 4 bases and the J gene end by 11 bases; junction bases not matched to a gene: 7. The germline V gene has CDR1 MDHEN and CDR2 SYDVKM. CDR3 region: CASSSSWTGGKYF. The CDR3 bases are TGTGCCAGCAGTTCGTCCTGGACAGGGGGCAAGTACTTC.

The sample holds a few counts of this clonotype. One junction end does not reproduce the germline sequence, and a read error may be involved. This sequence joins TRBV2 and TRBJ2-7, with D possibly TRBD1 on 5 matching bases. The CDR3 loop spans 11 amino acids. Germline CDR1 reads SNHLY; CDR2 reads FYNNEI. Here the CDR3 reads CASSAGHPQDF. The DNA for the CDR3 is TGTGCCAGCAGTGCCGGACACCCCCAGGACTTC.

The chain combines TRBV18 with TRBJ2-5, with TRBD2 as a possible D gene (6 bases). The CDR3 contains 16 residues. Germline-derived CDR1 and CDR2 are KGHSH and LQKENI. Trimming took 2 bases from V and 0 from J, leaving 13 bases between them. The CDR3 region is CASSPSNSGNQETQYF. In DNA form, the CDR3 reads TGTGCCAGCTCACCATCCAATAGCGGAAACCAAGAGACCCAGTACTTC.

In its sample, this clonotype was seen many times. The CDR3, as DNA: TGTGCCAGCAGTTCTGGGAATGAAAAACTGTTTTTT. This codes for CASSSGNEKLFF. The chain combines TRBV6-2 or TRBV6-3 with TRBJ1-4; D is ambiguous. CDR1 is MNHEY and CDR2 is SVGEGT in the germline V gene. Trimming cost V 4 bases and J 5 bases, with 5 bases left between them. The CDR3 is 12 residues long.

The chain couples TRBV29-1 to TRBJ2-5, with a weak D call TRBD2 (5 bases). There are 14 residues in the CDR3. With 4 bases removed from V and 0 bases from J, the gap between germline ends came to 12 bases. Germline-derived CDR1 and CDR2 are SQVTM and ANQGSEA. As DNA, the CDR3 is TGCAGCGTTGGGGCTAACGGGAACCAAGAGACCCAGTACTTC. Protein sequence: CSVGANGNQETQYF. The entire variable domain, with the rest obtained from reference TRBV29-1 and TRBJ2-5, is as follows: SAVISQKPSRDICQRGTSLTIQCQVDSQVTMMFWYRQQPGQSLTLIATANQGSEATYESGFVIDKFPISRPNLTFSTLTVSNMSPEDSSIYLCSVGANGNQETQYFGPGTRLLVL.

This clonotype was seen only a few times. The chain uses TRBV12-3 or TRBV12-4 and TRBJ1-2; the match to TRBD1 covers 8 bases. V lost 6 bases, J lost 6 bases, and 9 bases stayed unmatched. The CDR3 is made up of 14 amino acids. CDR3 DNA: TGTGCCAGCAGGGTCAGGGGGCTTCGGCATGGCTACACCTTC. Translating gives CASRVRGLRHGYTF.

This clonotype was counted many times. The CDR3 DNA is TGTGCCAGCAGTTTTAAAAATCTAGCTGTTCAGTTCTTC. Its protein product is CASSFKNLAVQFF. This sequence joins TRBV28 and TRBJ2-1; D might be TRBD2 (5 bases). With 3 bases removed from V and 13 bases from J, the gap between germline ends came to 16 bases. Germline loops: CDR1 MDHEN, CDR2 SYDVKM. The CDR3 is 13 amino acids.

In this sample, this clonotype turned up a few times. The chain couples TRBV9 to TRBJ2-1; tentatively, D is TRBD2 (6 bases). The V end lost 4 bases, the J end lost 2 bases, and 25 bases lay between the germline ends. The CDR3 totals 19 residues. Germline V gene data show CDR1 as SGDLS and CDR2 as YYNGEE. This CDR3 is CASSHKGPSAGNAYNEQFF. The CDR3 coding sequence is TGTGCCAGCAGCCACAAGGGCCCTTCAGCGGGCAATGCCTACAATGAGCAGTTCTTC. Based on the CDR3 plus reference TRBV9 and TRBJ2-1, the full variable domain is DSGVTQTPKHLITATGQRVTLRCSPRSGDLSVYWYQQSLDQGLQFLIQYYNGEERAKGNILERFSAQQFPDLHSELNLSSLELGDSALYFCASSHKGPSAGNAYNEQFFGPGTRLTVL.

This clonotype was counted only a few times. This sequence joins TRBV4-3 and TRBJ2-1; TRBD2 is a possible D gene (6 bases). The CDR3 length is 18 residues. Germline V lookup: CDR1 LGHNA, CDR2 YSLEER. Trimming shortened V by 0 bases and J by 6 bases, and 21 bases separated the two germline ends. The CDR3, as DNA: TGCGCCAGCAGCCAAGAGCCCCCCGGTAGCGGTCGGGCCAATGAGCAGTTCTTC. Its translation is CASSQEPPGSGRANEQFF.

The sample holds many counts of this clonotype. The CDR3 loop reads CASSLAEGRYGYTF. For the CDR3, the DNA is TGTGCCAGCAGCTTGGCCGAGGGACGGTATGGCTACACCTTC. V and J are TRBV7-6 and TRBJ1-2; the D gene is possibly TRBD1 (5 bases). Germline lookup yields CDR1 SGHVS and CDR2 FNYEAQ. V was shortened by 3 bases and J by 5 bases, with 13 bases between the two germline ends. The CDR3 length is 14 residues.

V usage is TRBV7-2 and J usage is TRBJ2-3; 14 bases align to TRBD2. This CDR3 region has 15 residues. With 4 bases clipped from V and 4 bases from J, the junction kept 1 base outside the gene matches. CDR1 and CDR2 from the germline V gene are SGHTA and FQGNSA. The CDR3 DNA sequence: TGTGCCAGCAGCTGGGGACTAGCGGGAGCAGATACGCAGTATTTT. Translated, it gives CASSWGLAGADTQYF.

This clonotype has a count of ten or more. This rearrangement joins TRBV20-1 to TRBJ1-5; 9 bases align to TRBD1. There are 14 residues in the CDR3. Trimming took 1 base from V and 10 from J; bases not matched to a gene: 8. Per germline, CDR1 DFQATT and CDR2 SNEGSKA (reference sequence). The CDR3 sequence is CSARGTGDWGPQHF. The CDR3 DNA reads as TGCAGTGCTAGAGGGACAGGGGACTGGGGACCCCAGCATTTT.

This clonotype was seen ten or more times. The chain is built from TRBV29-1 and TRBJ2-5; D gene uncertain. V lost 1 base and J 6 bases, leaving 6 bases between the germline ends. CDR3 length: 11 amino acids. Germline V gives CDR1 SQVTM, CDR2 ANQGSEA. CDR3 bases: TGCAGCGTTGAAGCCAGCCAGACCCAGTACTTC. This gives the protein CSVEASQTQYF.

This clonotype was seen only a few times. The chain links TRBV28 to TRBJ2-7; 10 bases are shared with TRBD2. V gave up 4 bases and J gave up 3 bases; unmatched junction bases: 9. Germline assignment: CDR1 MDHEN and CDR2 SYDVKM. This CDR3 contains 16 residues. The CDR3 DNA reads as TGTGCCAGCAGTTCCCCAGGACTAGCGGACCTCTACGAGCAGTACTTC. This encodes CASSSPGLADLYEQYF.

The chain employs TRBV5-5 and TRBJ2-5; D is uncertain. V was shortened by 6 bases and J by 3 bases, with 15 bases between the two germline ends. This CDR3 region has 14 residues. CDR1 SGHKS and CDR2 YYEKEE come from the germline V gene (reference sequence). The CDR3 sequence: CASNTYSGEETQYF. DNA for the CDR3: TGTGCCAGCAACACCTATAGTGGGGAAGAGACCCAGTACTTC.

This clonotype was detected ten times or more. The chain has TRBV28 and TRBJ2-7; D might be TRBD2 (6 bases). V was clipped by 10 bases and J by 3 bases, with 13 bases between them. The CDR3 sequence is 12 residues long. Germline values: CDR1 MDHEN, CDR2 SYDVKM. The CDR3 sequence: CATGGGHYEQYF. The CDR3 nucleotides are TGTGCCACCGGAGGAGGGCACTACGAGCAGTACTTC.

This clonotype was observed a handful of times. The chain carries TRBV5-6 and TRBJ1-1; D remains ambiguous. The ends were cut back, 0 bases at V and 7 bases at J, with 7 bases in the middle. The germline CDR1 and CDR2 sequences are SGHDT and YYEEEE. The CDR3 is 12 residues long. The CDR3 DNA reads as TGTGCCAGCAGCTTGGTAGGTTTTGAAGCTTTCTTT. Protein: CASSLVGFEAFF.

This clonotype has at least ten counts. In DNA, the CDR3 is TGTGCCAACAACACGGGGGAGAACACTGAAGCTTTCTTT. It yields the protein CANNTGENTEAFF. V usage is TRBV27 and J usage is TRBJ1-1; possible D gene TRBD1, 5 bases. The CDR3 is made up of 13 amino acids. V was shortened by 10 bases and J by 1 base, with 13 bases between the two germline ends. The germline V gene has CDR1 MNHEY and CDR2 SMNVEV (reference sequence).

This clonotype was observed a handful of times. V and J are TRBV10-3 and TRBJ2-1; no definite D call. Germline V gene data show CDR1 as ENHRY and CDR2 as SYGVKD. This CDR3 is 15 amino acids long. V was pared by 6 bases and J by 5 bases, with 17 bases between. The CDR3 bases are TGTGCCATCAGCCATGGGGTAGCAGGTCACAATGAGCAGTTCTTC. This encodes CAISHGVAGHNEQFF.

This clonotype was recorded a few times. J is TRBJ2-2 and V is TRBV5-6; no firm D call. The CDR3 is 16 residues long. V was trimmed by 2 bases and J by 1 base, leaving 12 bases between them. CDR1 is SGHDT and CDR2 is YYEEEE in the germline V gene. CDR3 in amino acids: CASSFFQAVNTGELFF. Here the CDR3 DNA reads TGTGCCAGCAGCTTTTTCCAGGCTGTGAACACCGGGGAGCTGTTTTTT. Full variable domain (rest looked up from reference TRBV5-6 and TRBJ2-2): DAGVTQSPTHLIKTRGQQVTLRCSPKSGHDTVSWYQQALGQGPQFIFQYYEEEERQRGNFPDRFSGHQFPNYSSELNVNALLLGDSALYLCASSFFQAVNTGELFFGEGSRLTVL.

This clonotype occurred a few times. This chain's CDR3 is CASSARKADEQYF. The CDR3 DNA follows: TGTGCCAGCAGTGCCCGGAAGGCGGACGAGCAGTACTTC. This chain links TRBV6-2 or TRBV6-3 with TRBJ2-7; D uncertain. The germline V and J ends were trimmed by 5 bases and 5 bases, with 13 bases remaining between them. CDR3 length: 13 amino acids. Germline-derived CDR1 and CDR2 are MNHEY and SVGEGT.

V gene TRBV29-1 combines with J gene TRBJ2-7, with D possibly matching TRBD2 (7 bases). Germline V gene sequence: CDR1 SQVTM, CDR2 ANQGSEA. The CDR3 is 12 residues long. V dropped 7 bases and J dropped 2 bases, with 12 bases sitting between them. CDR3 in DNA: TGCAGCGCCCGGGGGGCGCCCTACGAGCAGTACTTC. Protein sequence: CSARGAPYEQYF.

This clonotype was seen only a few times. This chain links TRBV14 with TRBJ2-7, with D hard to call. The germline V and J ends were trimmed by 0 bases and 3 bases, with 12 bases remaining between them. Germline CDR1 reads SGHDN; CDR2 reads FVKESK. This CDR3 has 15 residues. CDR3 protein: CASSQESARLYEQYF. In nucleotides, the CDR3 is TGTGCCAGCAGCCAAGAGTCGGCCAGACTCTACGAGCAGTACTTC.

This clonotype was seen a few times. The V call is TRBV19, the J call TRBJ2-7; TRBD1 agrees at 10 bases. Trimming at V came to 3 bases and at J to 6 bases, leaving 8 bases not matched to a gene. CDR3 length: 15 residues. Germline V gene data show CDR1 as LNHDA and CDR2 as SQIVND (reference sequence). The CDR3: CASSISGQGHLEQYF. CDR3 DNA sequence: TGTGCCAGTAGTATTTCGGGACAGGGGCACCTCGAGCAGTACTTC.

This clonotype was picked up many times. V gene TRBV28 combines with J gene TRBJ1-2; possible D gene TRBD1, 6 bases. The V and J ends lost 7 bases and 7 bases respectively, with 16 bases between them. The V gene's germline CDR1 is MDHEN and CDR2 SYDVKM. This CDR3 region has 13 residues. Written as DNA, the CDR3 is TGTGCCAGCAACGAATCAGGGGCGCCTGGCTACACCTTC. It encodes CASNESGAPGYTF.

This clonotype has more than one count but fewer than ten. The J gene is TRBJ2-5, the V gene TRBV20-1; 8 bases fit TRBD2. J was trimmed by 4 bases and V by 2 bases; bases with no gene match: 6. CDR1 and CDR2 from the germline V gene are DFQATT and SNEGSKA (reference sequence). The CDR3 spans 14 residues. The CDR3 loop reads CSARMGGRSETQYF. DNA of the CDR3: TGCAGTGCTAGAATGGGCGGGAGGTCAGAGACCCAGTACTTC.

A few counts support this clonotype. This chain connects TRBV3-1 to TRBJ1-2; D uncertain. This CDR3 region has 11 residues. The V and J ends lost 3 bases and 8 bases respectively, with 7 bases between them. In germline, CDR1 is LGHDT, CDR2 YNNKEL (reference sequence). CDR3 amino acids: CASSHERGYTF. As DNA, the CDR3 is TGTGCCAGCAGCCATGAGAGGGGCTACACCTTC.